Below are 27 T cell receptor beta chains sequenced from a single sample in a study of technical replicates of blood from several donors. Using immunoSEQ multiplex PCR, the repertoire was profiled, and TCRdb retains in-frame clones only, with some absent. The sample includes 91,000 or so clones, less than 95% of them seen just once. The material sequenced was T cells isolated from PBMCs. All receptors come from a human donor in good health.

DNA of the CDR3: TGTGCCAGCAGCGTAGGTAGGAACACCGGGGAGCTGTTTTTT. Its protein is CASSVGRNTGELFF. The V gene is TRBV9, the J gene TRBJ2-2; D remains unclear. The V gene lost 0 bases and the J gene lost 1 base, with 4 bases spanning the gap. This CDR3 comprises 14 residues. Per germline, CDR1 SGDLS and CDR2 YYNGEE.

The rearrangement joins TRBV4-2 to TRBJ2-1; a weak D match, TRBD2 (6 bases). The CDR3 is 17 residues long. Trimming took 0 bases from V and 6 from J, leaving 18 bases between them. The germline V gene has CDR1 LGHNA and CDR2 YNFKEQ. CDR3 bases: TGTGCCAGCAGCCAAGACCGAGTGGCTAGCGAGGGCAATGAGCAGTTCTTC. Translating gives CASSQDRVASEGNEQFF.

The rearrangement uses TRBV4-1 and TRBJ1-1; no clear D. V was cut by 1 base and J by 0 bases, with 12 bases left in between. Germline CDR1 MGHRA, CDR2 YSYEKL. The CDR3 is made up of 16 amino acids. CDR3 bases: TGCGCCAGCAGCCAAGTAGGTAGCGTTCTGAACACTGAAGCTTTCTTT. Amino acid sequence: CASSQVGSVLNTEAFF.

CDR3 nucleotides: TGCGCCAGCAGCTTGGCTCCGGGACAGGGGATTTACGAGCAGTACTTC. Amino acid sequence: CASSLAPGQGIYEQYF. The chain is built from TRBV5-1 and TRBJ2-7, with 10 bases aligning to TRBD1. Germline loops: CDR1 SGHRS, CDR2 YFSETQ. V lost 0 bases to trimming and J lost 4 bases; unmatched junction nucleotides: 7. The length of the CDR3 is 16 residues.

The V and J genes are TRBV6-5 and TRBJ1-2, with D uncertain. This CDR3 has 13 amino acids. V was cut by 8 bases and J by 7 bases, with 17 bases left in between. Germline V gene sequence: CDR1 MNHEY, CDR2 SVGAGI. CDR3 sequence (DNA): TGTGCCAGCCGAGAAAACAGAGATCTTGGCTACACCTTC. Translated: CASRENRDLGYTF.

The chain employs TRBV30 and TRBJ1-1; D gene uncertain. The CDR3 runs to 11 residues. CDR1 is GTSNPN and CDR2 is SVGIG in the germline V gene (reference sequence). The V end lost 1 base, the J end lost 9 bases, and 9 bases lay between the germline ends. The CDR3 coding sequence is TGTGCCTGGAGTGGCGATCTGAAAGCTTTCTTT. Protein sequence: CAWSGDLKAFF. Based on the CDR3 plus reference TRBV30 and TRBJ1-1, the full variable domain is SQTIHQWPATLVQPVGSPLSLECTVEGTSNPNLYWYRQAAGRGLQLLFYSVGIGQISSEVPQNLSASRPQDRQFILSSKKLLLSDSGFYLCAWSGDLKAFFGQGTRLTVV.

V usage is TRBV19 and J usage is TRBJ2-7, with 8 bases fitting TRBD2. Germline assignment: CDR1 LNHDA and CDR2 SQIVND (reference sequence). The J segment lost 2 bases and the V segment lost 4 bases, leaving 10 bases of the junction unmatched. The CDR3 covers 16 residues. In DNA, the CDR3 is TGTGCCAGTAGTAGGAGTAGCGGGACCCCTCCCTACGAGCAGTACTTC. Encoded protein: CASSRSSGTPPYEQYF.

The table lists this clone with a few counts. This sequence joins TRBV27 and TRBJ1-2; 9 bases fit TRBD1. CDR3 size: 14 residues. With 3 bases clipped from V and 5 bases from J, the junction kept 4 bases outside the gene matches. Germline assignment: CDR1 MNHEY and CDR2 SMNVEV (reference sequence). CDR3: CASSFGDRVYGYTF. CDR3 DNA sequence: TGTGCCAGCAGTTTTGGGGACAGGGTTTATGGCTACACCTTC.

The rearrangement links TRBV5-6 to TRBJ2-7, with a weak D call TRBD2 (5 bases). The CDR3 consists of 14 residues. V was clipped by 2 bases and J by 6 bases, with 15 bases between them. Germline V CDR1 and CDR2: SGHDT, YYEEEE. CDR3 DNA: TGTGCCAGCAGCTTAAAGCTTCCGGGATCCGAGCAGTACTTC. Its protein product is CASSLKLPGSEQYF.

This clone came up once. The V call is TRBV28, the J call TRBJ1-2; 9 bases fit TRBD1. CDR3 size: 17 residues. The J segment lost 0 bases and the V segment lost 5 bases, leaving 10 bases of the junction unmatched. The germline gives CDR1 MDHEN, CDR2 SYDVKM. CDR3 residues: CASSVGQGEGPNYGYTF. DNA of the CDR3: TGTGCCAGCAGTGTGGGACAGGGTGAAGGGCCTAACTATGGCTACACCTTC.

As to this clone: Other DNA sequences of this sample code for an identical CDR3. The genes are TRBV27 and TRBJ1-1, with a possible D match to TRBD1 (6 bases). Germline CDR1 MNHEY, CDR2 SMNVEV (reference sequence). The CDR3 runs to 14 residues. With 0 bases removed from V and 1 base from J, the gap between germline ends came to 6 bases. The CDR3 DNA reads TGTGCCAGCAGTTTATCCAGGGGGAACACTGAAGCTTTCTTT. Translated, it gives CASSLSRGNTEAFF.

The rearrangement links TRBV6-5 to TRBJ2-7; D is possibly TRBD2 (5 bases). The CDR3 extends over 16 amino acids. CDR1 and CDR2 (germline): MNHEY, SVGAGI. The V end lost 0 bases, the J end lost 5 bases, and 17 bases lay between the germline ends. The CDR3 nucleotides are TGTGCCAGCAGTTACTCAGGTGTGGTACCGGGGAACGAGCAGTACTTC. As protein: CASSYSGVVPGNEQYF.

This chain connects TRBV4-2 to TRBJ2-7; possibly TRBD2 for D (6 bases). The germline V gene encodes CDR1 LGHNA and CDR2 YNFKEQ. The CDR3 runs 15 residues. V gave up 4 bases and J gave up 3 bases, with 16 bases separating them. For the CDR3, the DNA is TGTGCCAGCAGCCTTGGGACTCAGGTGAACTACGAGCAGTACTTC. Protein sequence: CASSLGTQVNYEQYF.

This clone is a singleton in its sample. A junction boundary mismatches the germline segment, possibly from a read error. The rearrangement uses TRBV5-6 and TRBJ2-3; a weak D match, TRBD2 (5 bases). The CDR3 totals 11 residues. The germline CDR1 and CDR2 sequences are SGHDT and YYEEEE. The CDR3 coding sequence is TGTGCCAGCAGCTTACTAGATACGCGGTATTTT. It encodes CASSLLDTRYF.

The chain carries TRBV11-2 and TRBJ2-1; 11 bases line up with TRBD2. V lost 7 bases to trimming and J lost 4 bases; unmatched junction nucleotides: 6. The CDR3 is 15 residues long. Germline values: CDR1 SGHAT, CDR2 FQNNGV. CDR3 nucleotides: TGTGCCAGCATGCGACTAGCGGGAATGTACAATGAGCAGTTCTTC. Its protein is CASMRLAGMYNEQFF.

The V gene is TRBV11-3, the J gene TRBJ1-1; the D gene is possibly TRBD1 (6 bases). The CDR3 length is 16 residues. Trimming shortened V by 1 base and J by 4 bases, and 16 bases separated the two germline ends. Germline V gene lookup returns CDR1 SGHNT and CDR2 YENEEA. The CDR3 DNA reads as TGTGCCAGCAGCTTAGGCTCCAGGGGAGGGAGCACTGAAGCTTTCTTT. Encoded protein: CASSLGSRGGSTEAFF.

The V gene is TRBV18, the J gene TRBJ2-1, with D unclear. V shed 3 bases and J shed 7 bases, with 4 bases lying between them. CDR3 length: 11 amino acids. Germline assignment: CDR1 KGHSH and CDR2 LQKENI. The CDR3 DNA is TGTGCCAGCTCACCCAAAAATGAGCAGTTCTTC. Encoded protein: CASSPKNEQFF.

V and J are TRBV7-3 and TRBJ2-1, with 9 bases lining up with TRBD1. The CDR3 spans 17 residues. With V trimmed by 1 base and J by 9 bases, 13 bases remained unmatched. Germline V gives CDR1 SGHTA, CDR2 FQGTGA. The CDR3 DNA sequence: TGTGCCAGCAGCTTAATGGCACAGGGGGCGAACTTAGGTGAGCAGTTCTTC. It translates to CASSLMAQGANLGEQFF.

The chain is built from TRBV5-1 and TRBJ2-2; 7 bases line up with TRBD1. Trimming removed 4 bases from V and 4 bases from J; junction bases left unmatched: 7. CDR1 SGHRS and CDR2 YFSETQ come from the germline V gene. The CDR3 length is 15 residues. The chain's CDR3 is CASSPPGGSTGELFF. The CDR3 DNA reads TGCGCCAGCAGCCCTCCAGGGGGTAGCACCGGGGAGCTGTTTTTT.

The CDR3 spells CSVGRWGGPSYNEQFF. CDR3 in DNA: TGCAGCGTTGGGCGTTGGGGGGGACCCTCCTACAATGAGCAGTTCTTC. The V and J genes are TRBV29-1 and TRBJ2-1, with 7 nucleotides matching TRBD2. From germline, CDR1 is SQVTM and CDR2 ANQGSEA. The CDR3 is 16 amino acids. Trimming at V came to 4 bases and at J to 0 bases, leaving 9 bases not matched to a gene.

V usage is TRBV28 and J usage is TRBJ2-7; 11 positions match TRBD2. V lost 4 bases to trimming and J lost 0 bases; unmatched junction nucleotides: 5. The CDR3 is made up of 16 amino acids. The germline V gene encodes CDR1 MDHEN and CDR2 SYDVKM. CDR3 in amino acids: CASSSPSGRSSYEQYF. The CDR3, as DNA: TGTGCCAGCAGTTCACCTAGCGGGAGGAGCTCCTACGAGCAGTACTTC.

This chain links TRBV9 with TRBJ2-5; 11 nucleotides line up with TRBD2. Germline CDR1 reads SGDLS; CDR2 reads YYNGEE. The V segment lost 0 bases and the J segment 5 bases; nucleotides outside the gene matches: 6. This CDR3 region has 16 residues. The CDR3: CASSVGGSGREETQYF. The CDR3 coding sequence is TGTGCCAGCAGCGTAGGTGGTAGCGGGAGGGAGGAGACCCAGTACTTC. Supplemented by reference TRBV9 and TRBJ2-5, the full variable domain reads DSGVTQTPKHLITATGQRVTLRCSPRSGDLSVYWYQQSLDQGLQFLIQYYNGEERAKGNILERFSAQQFPDLHSELNLSSLELGDSALYFCASSVGGSGREETQYFGPGTRLLVL.

The chain recombines TRBV19 with TRBJ2-7, with 8 bases lining up with TRBD1. Germline V gene data show CDR1 as LNHDA and CDR2 as SQIVND (reference sequence). The V segment lost 1 base and the J segment 4 bases; nucleotides outside the gene matches: 0. The CDR3 is 13 amino acids. CDR3 in amino acids: CASSIGTGYEQYF. Written as DNA, the CDR3 is TGTGCCAGTAGTATAGGGACAGGGTACGAGCAGTACTTC.

The V and J genes are TRBV10-3 and TRBJ1-1, with 10 bases matching TRBD1. There are 12 residues in the CDR3. V was clipped by 8 bases and J by 4 bases; unmatched bases: 1. From germline, CDR1 is ENHRY and CDR2 SYGVKD. DNA for the CDR3: TGTGCCATCGGGACAGGGGCCACTGAAGCTTTCTTT. Translating it yields CAIGTGATEAFF.

This chain links TRBV6-1 with TRBJ2-1, with a possible D match to TRBD1 (6 bases). The germline V and J ends were trimmed by 8 bases and 0 bases, with 11 bases remaining between them. The CDR3 has 14 residues. CDR1 and CDR2 from the germline V gene are MNHNS and SASEGT. This CDR3 reads CASSADSSYNEQFF. CDR3 DNA: TGTGCCAGCTCAGCGGACAGCTCCTACAATGAGCAGTTCTTC.

V gene TRBV28 combines with J gene TRBJ2-1; D perhaps matches TRBD2 (5 bases). V lost 3 bases and J 4 bases, leaving 10 bases between the germline ends. Germline assignment: CDR1 MDHEN and CDR2 SYDVKM. The CDR3 is 14 residues long. The CDR3 is CASSLRAAYNEQFF. DNA for the CDR3: TGTGCCAGCAGTTTGAGGGCTGCATACAATGAGCAGTTCTTC.

V usage is TRBV11-2 and J usage is TRBJ2-1; D remains ambiguous. V lost 2 bases, J lost 6 bases, and 14 bases lay in between. Germline CDR1 is SGHAT and CDR2 is FQNNGV. There are 15 residues in the CDR3. The CDR3 sequence is CASSLQISSSNEQFF. The CDR3 region has the DNA TGTGCCAGCAGCTTACAGATTTCCTCTAGCAATGAGCAGTTCTTC. Full variable domain (remainder filled in from reference TRBV11-2 and TRBJ2-1): EAGVAQSPRYKIIEKRQSVAFWCNPISGHATLYWYQQILGQGPKLLIQFQNNGVVDDSQLPKDRFSAERLKGVDSTLKIQPAKLEDSAVYLCASSLQISSSNEQFFGPGTRLTVL.